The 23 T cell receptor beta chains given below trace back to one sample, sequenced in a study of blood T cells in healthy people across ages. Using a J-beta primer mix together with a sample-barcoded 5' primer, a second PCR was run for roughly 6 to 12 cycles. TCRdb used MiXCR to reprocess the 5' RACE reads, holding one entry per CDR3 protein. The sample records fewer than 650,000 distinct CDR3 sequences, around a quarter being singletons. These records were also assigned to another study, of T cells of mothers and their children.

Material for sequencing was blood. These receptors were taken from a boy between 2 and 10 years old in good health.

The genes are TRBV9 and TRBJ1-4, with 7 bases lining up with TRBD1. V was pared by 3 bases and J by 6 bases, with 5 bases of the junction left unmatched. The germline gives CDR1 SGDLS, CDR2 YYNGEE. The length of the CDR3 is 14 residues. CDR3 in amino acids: CASSARTGDEKLFF. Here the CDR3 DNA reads TGTGCCAGCAGCGCGAGAACAGGGGATGAAAAACTGTTTTTT. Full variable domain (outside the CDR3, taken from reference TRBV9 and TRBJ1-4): DSGVTQTPKHLITATGQRVTLRCSPRSGDLSVYWYQQSLDQGLQFLIQYYNGEERAKGNILERFSAQQFPDLHSELNLSSLELGDSALYFCASSARTGDEKLFFGSGTQLSVL.

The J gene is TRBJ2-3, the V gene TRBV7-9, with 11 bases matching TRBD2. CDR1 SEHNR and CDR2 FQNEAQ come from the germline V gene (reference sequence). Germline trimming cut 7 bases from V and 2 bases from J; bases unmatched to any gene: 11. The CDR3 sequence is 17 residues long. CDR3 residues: CASTSPGTSGYTDTQYF. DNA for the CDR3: TGTGCCAGCACCTCTCCCGGGACTAGCGGATACACAGATACGCAGTATTTT. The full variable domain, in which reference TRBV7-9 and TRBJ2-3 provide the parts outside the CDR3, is DTGVSQNPRHKITKRGQNVTFRCDPISEHNRLYWYRQTLGQGPEFLTYFQNEAQLEKSRLLSDRFSAERPKGSFSTLEIQRTEQGDSAMYLCASTSPGTSGYTDTQYFGPGTRLTVL.

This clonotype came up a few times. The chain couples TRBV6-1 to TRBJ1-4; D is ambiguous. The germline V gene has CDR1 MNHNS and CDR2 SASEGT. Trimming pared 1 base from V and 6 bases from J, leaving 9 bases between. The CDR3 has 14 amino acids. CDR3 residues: CASSEDITDEKLFF. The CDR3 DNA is TGTGCCAGCAGTGAAGATATCACAGATGAAAAACTGTTTTTT.

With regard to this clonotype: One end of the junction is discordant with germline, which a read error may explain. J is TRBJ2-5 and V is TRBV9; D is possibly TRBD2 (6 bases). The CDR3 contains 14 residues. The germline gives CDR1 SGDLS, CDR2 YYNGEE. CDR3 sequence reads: CASSAPGLRETQYF. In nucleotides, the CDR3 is TGTGCCAGCAGCGCCCCGGGGTTACGGGAGACCCAGTACTTT.

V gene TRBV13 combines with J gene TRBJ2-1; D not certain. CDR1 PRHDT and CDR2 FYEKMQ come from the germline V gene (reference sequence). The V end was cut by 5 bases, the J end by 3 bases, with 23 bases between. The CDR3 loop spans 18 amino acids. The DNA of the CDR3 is TGTGCCAGCAGCCACCCCTATCAAGAGGACCCAAGCTACAATGAGCAGTTCTTC. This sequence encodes CASSHPYQEDPSYNEQFF.

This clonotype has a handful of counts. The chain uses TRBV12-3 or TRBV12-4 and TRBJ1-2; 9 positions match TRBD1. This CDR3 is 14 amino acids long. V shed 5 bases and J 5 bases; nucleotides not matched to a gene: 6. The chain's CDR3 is CASSPGQGKYGYTF. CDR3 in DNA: TGTGCCAGCAGTCCGGGACAGGGTAAATATGGCTACACCTTC.

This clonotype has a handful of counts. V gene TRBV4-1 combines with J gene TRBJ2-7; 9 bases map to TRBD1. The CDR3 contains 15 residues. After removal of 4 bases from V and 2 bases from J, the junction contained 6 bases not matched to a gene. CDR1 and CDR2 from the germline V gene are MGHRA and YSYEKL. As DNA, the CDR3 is TGCGCCAGCAGCCTATCATGGGACAGGGCCTACGAGCAGTACTTC. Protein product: CASSLSWDRAYEQYF.

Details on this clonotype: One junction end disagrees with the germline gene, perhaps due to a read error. The CDR3 DNA is TGTGTCAGCAGCATGGGGACCGCTGGAAACACCATATATTTT. It codes for CVSSMGTAGNTIYF. The chain recombines TRBV5-6 with TRBJ1-3; weak D call: TRBD1 (5 bases). Germline-derived CDR1 and CDR2 are SGHDT and YYEEEE. The CDR3 is 14 residues long.

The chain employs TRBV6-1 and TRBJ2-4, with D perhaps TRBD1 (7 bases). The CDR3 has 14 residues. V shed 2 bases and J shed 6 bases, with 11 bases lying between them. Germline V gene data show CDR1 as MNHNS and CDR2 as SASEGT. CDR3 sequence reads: CASSEQGGRNIQYF. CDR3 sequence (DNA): TGTGCCAGCAGTGAACAGGGGGGTAGAAACATTCAGTACTTC.

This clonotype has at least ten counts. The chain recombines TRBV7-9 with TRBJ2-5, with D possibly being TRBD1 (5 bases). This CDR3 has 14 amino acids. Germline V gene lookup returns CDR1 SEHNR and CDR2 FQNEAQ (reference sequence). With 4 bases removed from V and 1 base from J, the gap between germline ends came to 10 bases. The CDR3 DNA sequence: TGTGCCAGCAGCTCCCAGGGTACCCAAGAGACCCAGTACTTC. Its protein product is CASSSQGTQETQYF.

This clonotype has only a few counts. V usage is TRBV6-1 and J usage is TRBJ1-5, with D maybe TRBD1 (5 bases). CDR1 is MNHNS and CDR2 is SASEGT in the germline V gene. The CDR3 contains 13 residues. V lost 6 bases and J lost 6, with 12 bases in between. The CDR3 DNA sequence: TGTGCCAGCAGACAGGTTGGTGGTCAGCCCCAGCATTTT. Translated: CASRQVGGQPQHF.

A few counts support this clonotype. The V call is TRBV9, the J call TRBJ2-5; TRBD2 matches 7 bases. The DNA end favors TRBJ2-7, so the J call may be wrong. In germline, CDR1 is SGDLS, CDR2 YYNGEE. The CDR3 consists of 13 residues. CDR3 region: CASSAWGGSEQYF. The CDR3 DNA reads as TGTGCCAGCAGCGCCTGGGGAGGGAGCGAGCAGTACTTC.

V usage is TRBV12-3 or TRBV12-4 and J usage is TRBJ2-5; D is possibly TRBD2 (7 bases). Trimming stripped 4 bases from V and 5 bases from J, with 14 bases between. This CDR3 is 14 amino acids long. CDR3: CASSSFGGRETQYF. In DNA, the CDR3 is TGTGCCAGCAGTTCATTCGGGGGGCGGGAGACCCAGTACTTC.

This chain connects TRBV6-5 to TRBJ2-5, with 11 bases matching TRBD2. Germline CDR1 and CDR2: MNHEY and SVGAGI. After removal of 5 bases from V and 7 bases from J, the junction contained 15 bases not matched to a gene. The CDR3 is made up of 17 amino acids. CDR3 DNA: TGTGCCAGCAGTAACAGAATCCTAGCGGGGGGTTTGGTGACCCAGTACTTC. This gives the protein CASSNRILAGGLVTQYF.

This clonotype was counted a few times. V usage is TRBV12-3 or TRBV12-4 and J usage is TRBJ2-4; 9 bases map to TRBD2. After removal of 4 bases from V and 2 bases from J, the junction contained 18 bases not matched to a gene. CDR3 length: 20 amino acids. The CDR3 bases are TGTGCCAGCAGTTCCTATCTCTGGCGGGGGGGCATTGTTACCAAAAACATTCAGTACTTC. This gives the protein CASSSYLWRGGIVTKNIQYF.

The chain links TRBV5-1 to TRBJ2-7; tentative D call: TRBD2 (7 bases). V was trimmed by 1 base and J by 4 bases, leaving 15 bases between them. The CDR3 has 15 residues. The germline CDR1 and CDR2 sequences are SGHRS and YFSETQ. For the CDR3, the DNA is TGCGCCAGCAGCTTGTCCGCAGGGGAGGGGTACGAGCAGTACTTC. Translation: CASSLSAGEGYEQYF.

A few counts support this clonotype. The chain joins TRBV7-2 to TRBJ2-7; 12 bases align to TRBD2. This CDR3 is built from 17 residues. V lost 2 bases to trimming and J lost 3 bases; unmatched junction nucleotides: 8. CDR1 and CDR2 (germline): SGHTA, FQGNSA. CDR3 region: CASSLTTSGRGDYEQYF. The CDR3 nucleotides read TGTGCCAGCAGCTTAACGACTAGCGGGAGAGGGGACTACGAGCAGTACTTC.

CDR3 in DNA: TGCAGTGCTAGAGCACCGGGACTTCCGGATAATGAGCAGTTCTTC. It specifies CSARAPGLPDNEQFF. This rearrangement joins TRBV20-1 to TRBJ2-1, with D perhaps TRBD2 (6 bases). The germline V and J ends were trimmed by 1 base and 7 bases, with 17 bases remaining between them. Germline V CDR1 and CDR2: DFQATT, SNEGSKA (reference sequence). This CDR3 has 15 residues.

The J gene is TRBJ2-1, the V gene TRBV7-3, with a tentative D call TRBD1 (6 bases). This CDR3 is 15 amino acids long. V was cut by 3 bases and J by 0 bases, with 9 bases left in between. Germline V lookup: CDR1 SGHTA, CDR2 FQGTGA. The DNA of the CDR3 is TGTGCCAGCAGCTTTATCAGGGGCTCCTACAATGAGCAGTTCTTC. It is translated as CASSFIRGSYNEQFF.

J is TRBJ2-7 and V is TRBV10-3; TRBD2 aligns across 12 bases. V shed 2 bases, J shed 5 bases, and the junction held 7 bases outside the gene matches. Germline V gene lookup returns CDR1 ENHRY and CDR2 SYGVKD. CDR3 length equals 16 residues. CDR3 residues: CAISEKGLAGSDEQYF. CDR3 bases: TGTGCCATCAGTGAGAAAGGACTAGCGGGAAGCGACGAGCAGTACTTC.

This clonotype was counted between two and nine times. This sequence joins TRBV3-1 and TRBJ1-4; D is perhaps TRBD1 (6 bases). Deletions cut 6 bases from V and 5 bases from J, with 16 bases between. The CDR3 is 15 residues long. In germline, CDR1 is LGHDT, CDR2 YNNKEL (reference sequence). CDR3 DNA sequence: TGTGCCAGCAGTGGTCTTGGGGGCATAAATGAAAAACTGTTTTTT. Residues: CASSGLGGINEKLFF.

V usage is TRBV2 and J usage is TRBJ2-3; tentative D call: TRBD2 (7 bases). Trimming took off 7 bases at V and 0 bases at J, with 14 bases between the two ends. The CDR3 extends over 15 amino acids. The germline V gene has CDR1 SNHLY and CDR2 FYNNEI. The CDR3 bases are TGTGCCAGCAAGGGGGGGTCAACTAGCACAGATACGCAGTATTTT. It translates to CASKGGSTSTDTQYF.

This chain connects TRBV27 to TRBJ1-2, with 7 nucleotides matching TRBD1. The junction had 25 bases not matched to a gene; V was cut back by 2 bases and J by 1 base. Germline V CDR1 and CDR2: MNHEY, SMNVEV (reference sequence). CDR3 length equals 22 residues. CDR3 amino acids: CASSLPSPRLDRELILNYGYTF. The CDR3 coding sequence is TGTGCCAGCAGTTTACCTTCACCCAGGCTCGACAGGGAACTTATCCTTAACTATGGCTACACCTTC.